The clone carrying this T cell receptor beta chain was observed once. Within the sample, other DNA sequences also encode this same CDR3. The data were taken from a study of Ad26.COV2.S vaccination and SARS-CoV-2 variants. TCRdb keeps only in-frame clones here, not all; method: immunoSEQ multiplex PCR. The sample shows 360,000 or so clones, about nine tenths of them seen only once. The treatment here: around 19 received Ad26.COV2.S at low or high dose, single or two shots; a few received placebo; per-sample allocation not given. Samples came from day 63 after the first vaccine or placebo injection. V dropped 1 base and J dropped 2 bases, with 6 bases sitting between them. The CDR3 has 13 amino acids. CDR1 is GTSNPN and CDR2 is SVGIG in the germline V gene (reference sequence).

This receptor was identified in a person aged 18-60 years who received the Ad26.COV2.S COVID-19 vaccine or a placebo. The sample was peripheral blood, taken in a trial of Ad26.COV2.S vaccine versus placebo. J is TRBJ1-5 and V is TRBV30; tentative D call: TRBD1 (6 bases). The chain's CDR3 is CAWSGTGNQPQHF. The DNA of the CDR3 is TGTGCCTGGAGTGGGACAGGCAATCAGCCCCAGCATTTT.